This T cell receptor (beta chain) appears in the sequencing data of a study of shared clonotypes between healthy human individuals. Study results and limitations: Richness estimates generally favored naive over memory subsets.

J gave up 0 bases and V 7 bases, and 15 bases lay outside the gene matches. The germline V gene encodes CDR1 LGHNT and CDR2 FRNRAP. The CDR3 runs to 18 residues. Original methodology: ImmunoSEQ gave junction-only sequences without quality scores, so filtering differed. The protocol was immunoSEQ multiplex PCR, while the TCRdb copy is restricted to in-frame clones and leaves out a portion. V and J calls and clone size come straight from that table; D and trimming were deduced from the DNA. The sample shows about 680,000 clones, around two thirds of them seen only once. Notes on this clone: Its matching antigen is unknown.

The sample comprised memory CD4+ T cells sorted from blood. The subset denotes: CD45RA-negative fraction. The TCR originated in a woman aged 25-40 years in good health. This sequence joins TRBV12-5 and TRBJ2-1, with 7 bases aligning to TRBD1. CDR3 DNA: TGTGCTAGTGCCTTTGCCGGGGACAGCTTTGTCTCCTACAATGAGCAGTTCTTC. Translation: CASAFAGDSFVSYNEQFF. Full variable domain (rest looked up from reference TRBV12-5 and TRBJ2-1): DARVTQTPRHKVTEMGQEVTMRCQPILGHNTVFWYRQTMMQGLELLAYFRNRAPLDDSGMPKDRFSAEMPDATLATLKIQPSEPRDSAVYFCASAFAGDSFVSYNEQFFGPGTRLTVL.